Listed here are 14 T cell receptor beta chains from one sample, sequenced in a study of T cell repertoires in cytomegalovirus infection. Their antigen targets remain unknown. TCRdb re-called the reads through MiXCR, storing one row per CDR3 protein. The table shows around 570,000 distinct CDR3 sequences, with approximately 40% occurring only once. This specimen consisted of cultured PBMCs, obtained from culture after CMV antigen stimulation. The receptors originated from a human donor in good health (CMV status not recorded). Some clones in this sample may be carry-over from other donors' samples.

The chain couples TRBV6-2 or TRBV6-3 to TRBJ1-3; D might be TRBD1 (6 bases). There are 14 residues in the CDR3. Trimming pared 10 bases from V and 0 bases from J, leaving 13 bases between. Germline V gives CDR1 MNHEY, CDR2 SVGEGT. CDR3 sequence reads: CANRAQRSGNTIYF. DNA for the CDR3: TGTGCCAACAGGGCCCAGCGCTCTGGAAACACCATATATTTT.

This chain joins TRBV7-9 and TRBJ2-1; D may be TRBD2 (6 bases). The length of the CDR3 is 12 residues. CDR1 is SEHNR, CDR2 FQNEAQ, per germline (reference sequence). The V end was cut by 10 bases, the J end by 9 bases, with 16 bases between. The CDR3 bases are TGTGCCACAAGGTCTGGGGGGAGTGAGCAGTTCTTC. It specifies CATRSGGSEQFF.

The chain has TRBV10-3 and TRBJ1-6, with D hard to call. V lost 0 bases to trimming and J lost 3 bases, with 9 bases between them. Germline values: CDR1 ENHRY, CDR2 SYGVKD. The CDR3 runs 16 residues. The CDR3 nucleotides are TGTGCCATCAGTGAGTCGGGTCAGAACTATAATTCACCCCTCCACTTT. Translation: CAISESGQNYNSPLHF.

V usage is TRBV7-8 and J usage is TRBJ1-2; 7 nucleotides agree with TRBD1. CDR1 is SGHVS, CDR2 FQNEAQ, per germline. The CDR3 contains 15 residues. The J segment lost 8 bases and the V segment lost 1 base, leaving 10 bases of the junction unmatched. As DNA, the CDR3 is TGTGCCAGCAGCTTAGTTGGCGTTACAGGGGTCGGCTACACCTTC. This translates into CASSLVGVTGVGYTF.

A word on this clonotype: One end of the junction does not line up with germline, which may come from a read error. The chain employs TRBV19 and TRBJ2-4, with a possible D match to TRBD1 (6 bases). CDR3 length: 14 residues. Germline V lookup: CDR1 LNHDA, CDR2 SQIVND (reference sequence). The CDR3 bases are TGTGCCAGTAGTAAACAGGGAACCAAAAACATTCAGAACTTC. This sequence encodes CASSKQGTKNIQNF.

The chain couples TRBV4-2 to TRBJ2-7, with 10 nucleotides matching TRBD2. Germline V CDR1 and CDR2: LGHNA, YNFKEQ. The CDR3 consists of 17 residues. V lost 1 base to trimming and J lost 7 bases; unmatched junction nucleotides: 13. CDR3 region: CASSQVSLAGASGEQYF. As DNA, the CDR3 is TGTGCCAGCAGCCAAGTGAGTCTAGCGGGGGCCTCAGGGGAGCAGTACTTC.

CDR3 coding DNA: TGCGCCAGCAGCCAAGATAGGGGTCCGGCTGGAAACACCATATATTTT. Protein: CASSQDRGPAGNTIYF. The chain recombines TRBV4-3 with TRBJ1-3; D might be TRBD1 (5 bases). This CDR3 region has 16 residues. V dropped 0 bases and J dropped 2 bases, with 11 bases sitting between them. Germline assignment: CDR1 LGHNA and CDR2 YSLEER.

A few counts support this clonotype. The chain couples TRBV19 to TRBJ2-3; D may be TRBD1 (5 bases). Trimming removed 8 bases from V and 3 bases from J, with 12 bases in between. The CDR3 covers 13 residues. Germline assignment: CDR1 LNHDA and CDR2 SQIVND (reference sequence). The CDR3 sequence is CASLGQETDTQYF. The CDR3 nucleotides read TGTGCCAGTCTAGGACAAGAGACAGATACGCAGTATTTT.

In this sample, this clonotype turned up a few times. This chain uses TRBV7-2 with TRBJ1-2, with D possibly being TRBD1 (5 bases). V was trimmed by 6 bases and J by 0 bases, leaving 17 bases between them. The CDR3 has 16 amino acids. CDR1 and CDR2 from the germline V gene are SGHTA and FQGNSA. DNA of the CDR3: TGTGCCAGCAGGGGGGTTATTCCGACAGCTAACTATGGCTACACCTTC. The encoded protein is CASRGVIPTANYGYTF.

The rearrangement links TRBV20-1 to TRBJ2-1, with TRBD2 matching 16 bases. This CDR3 region has 17 residues. In germline, CDR1 is DFQATT, CDR2 SNEGSKA (reference sequence). V trimming: 0 bases; J trimming: 10 bases; junction bases outside the gene matches: 9. The CDR3 sequence: CSARDGTSGGADSEQFF. The CDR3 DNA reads as TGCAGTGCTAGAGATGGGACTAGCGGGGGGGCCGATAGCGAGCAGTTCTTC.

This clonotype was found a few times. The chain employs TRBV11-2 and TRBJ2-7, with 8 bases matching TRBD2. Germline loops: CDR1 SGHAT, CDR2 FQNNGV. J lost 6 bases, V lost 0 bases, and 16 bases had no gene match. The CDR3 contains 18 residues. The CDR3 is CASSLDRGRAGGSGEQYF. The CDR3 region has the DNA TGTGCCAGCAGCTTAGATCGAGGACGGGCGGGGGGTTCCGGCGAGCAGTACTTC.

The V call is TRBV7-9, the J call TRBJ2-7, with D possibly TRBD2 on 5 matching bases. The CDR3 covers 14 residues. Trimming pared 5 bases from V and 6 bases from J, leaving 17 bases between. Germline values: CDR1 SEHNR, CDR2 FQNEAQ (reference sequence). This CDR3 reads CASSTTRVTSEQYF. CDR3 sequence (DNA): TGTGCCAGCAGCACAACGAGGGTCACCTCCGAGCAGTACTTC.

The CDR3 is CASSLVGGPTTGYTF. CDR3 bases: TGTGCCAGCAGCTTAGTCGGGGGACCTACGACAGGCTACACCTTC. The rearrangement links TRBV7-2 to TRBJ1-2; possible D gene TRBD1, 5 bases. The CDR3 extends over 15 amino acids. Between the trimmed V and J ends, which lost 1 base and 8 bases, there was a span of 17 bases. The germline V gene has CDR1 SGHTA and CDR2 FQGNSA.

In this sample, this clonotype turned up a few times. The chain is built from TRBV7-2 and TRBJ2-1; 9 nucleotides align to TRBD2. V lost 0 bases to trimming and J lost 10 bases; unmatched junction nucleotides: 4. This CDR3 comprises 14 residues. Per the germline V gene, CDR1 is SGHTA and CDR2 is FQGNSA. The CDR3 DNA follows: TGTGCCAGCAGCTTAGCCCCGGCGGGGGGGGAGCAGTTCTTC. Its translation is CASSLAPAGGEQFF.